Presented here are 31 T cell receptor beta chains from one specimen sequenced in a study of response to subunit inactivated influenza vaccine. One entry per CDR3 protein, called by TCRdb with MiXCR from the RT-PCR reads. Among 500,000 to 650,000 distinct CDR3 sequences listed, approximately 7.7% were seen once. The sequencing used PBMCs from blood, collected around 25 months after vaccination. These receptors originate from a man aged 50 to 75 who received an inactivated influenza vaccine.

In regard to this clonotype: A single base separates this from a much larger clone, so it may be a read error. The V gene is TRBV6-2 or TRBV6-3, the J gene TRBJ2-1; D not resolved. This CDR3 has 14 residues. Germline V lookup: CDR1 MNHEY, CDR2 SVGEGT. CDR3 DNA: TGTGCCAGCACCTACGGGTCCAGACACAAGGAGCAGTTCTTC. Its translation is CASTYGSRHKEQFF.

This clonotype occurred a few times. This CDR3 reads CATATGSGANVLTF. CDR3 DNA sequence: TGTGCCACCGCGACAGGTTCTGGGGCCAACGTCCTGACTTTC. The chain recombines TRBV28 with TRBJ2-6, with a weak D call TRBD1 (6 bases). The V end was cut by 10 bases, the J end by 1 base, with 11 bases between. CDR3 length: 14 amino acids. Looked up from germline, CDR1 is MDHEN and CDR2 is SYDVKM.

This clonotype was recorded a few times. The chain couples TRBV20-1 to TRBJ1-6; D remains ambiguous. The germline CDR1 and CDR2 sequences are DFQATT and SNEGSKA (reference sequence). Trimming shortened V by 0 bases and J by 6 bases, and 12 bases separated the two germline ends. The CDR3 has 15 amino acids. Here the CDR3 DNA reads TGCAGTGCTAGAGAGCCGGGCGCCCTTAATTCACCCCTCCACTTT. Protein: CSAREPGALNSPLHF.

The chain joins TRBV20-1 to TRBJ2-4; a weak D match, TRBD2 (5 bases). Between the trimmed V and J ends, which lost 0 bases and 7 bases, there was a span of 10 bases. CDR1 and CDR2 (germline): DFQATT, SNEGSKA (reference sequence). The CDR3 sequence is 13 residues long. This CDR3 is CSARDRRGNIQYF. The CDR3 nucleotides read TGCAGTGCTAGAGATCGCAGAGGGAACATTCAGTACTTC.

This clonotype was observed many times. This chain uses TRBV3-1 with TRBJ2-7; D remains ambiguous. The CDR3 covers 12 residues. Germline V gene sequence: CDR1 LGHDT, CDR2 YNNKEL (reference sequence). The germline V and J ends were trimmed by 5 bases and 7 bases, with 12 bases remaining between them. CDR3 amino acids: CASSSHDQEQYF. The DNA of the CDR3 is TGTGCCAGCAGCAGCCACGACCAGGAGCAGTACTTC.

This clonotype was observed many times. CDR3 in amino acids: CASRETGSYTEAFF. CDR3 sequence (DNA): TGTGCCAGCAGAGAGACAGGGTCGTACACTGAAGCTTTCTTT. The chain joins TRBV2 to TRBJ1-1, with 7 bases that match TRBD1. After removal of 6 bases from V and 3 bases from J, the junction contained 7 bases not matched to a gene. The CDR3 runs to 14 residues. Germline CDR1 reads SNHLY; CDR2 reads FYNNEI.

The rearrangement uses TRBV6-2 or TRBV6-3 and TRBJ2-7; TRBD1 is a possible D gene (7 bases). Trimming stripped 6 bases from V and 2 bases from J, with 17 bases between. Per the germline V gene, CDR1 is MNHEY and CDR2 is SVGEGT. The CDR3 contains 15 residues. Here the CDR3 DNA reads TGTGCCAGCAGCAACAGGGCAGGGGGGACCTACGAGCAGTACTTC. Protein: CASSNRAGGTYEQYF.

The chain uses TRBV4-2 and TRBJ1-1; D gene ambiguous. The CDR3 loop spans 13 amino acids. The V gene's germline CDR1 is LGHNA and CDR2 YNFKEQ. The ends were cut back, 0 bases at V and 7 bases at J, with 9 bases in the middle. CDR3 loop: CASSQDRIGEAFF. The CDR3, as DNA: TGTGCCAGCAGCCAAGACAGGATCGGTGAAGCTTTCTTT.

The V call is TRBV5-1, the J call TRBJ1-1; 7 bases are shared with TRBD1. The germline gives CDR1 SGHRS, CDR2 YFSETQ. V lost 4 bases to trimming and J lost 4 bases; unmatched junction nucleotides: 7. The CDR3 is 14 residues long. CDR3 nucleotide sequence: TGCGCCAGCAGCGAGTCGGGACAGCTCACTGAAGCTTTCTTT. It codes for CASSESGQLTEAFF.

The V and J genes are TRBV15 and TRBJ2-7; 9 nucleotides line up with TRBD1. Looked up from germline, CDR1 is LNHNV and CDR2 is YYDKDF (reference sequence). J lost 3 bases, V lost 0 bases, and 6 bases had no gene match. The CDR3 is 16 residues long. As DNA, the CDR3 is TGTGCCACCAGCAGAGACTTTCCGGGACAGGGCTACGAGCAGTACTTC. Its protein product is CATSRDFPGQGYEQYF.

The table lists this clonotype with a few counts. The chain recombines TRBV7-2 with TRBJ2-1; 8 bases line up with TRBD1. The CDR3 runs to 14 residues. Trimming cost V 5 bases and J 8 bases; bases outside gene matches: 8. Germline CDR1 and CDR2: SGHTA and FQGNSA. The CDR3 nucleotides are TGTGCCAGCAGCCCACGGACAGGGACCCATGAGCAGTTCTTC. Protein: CASSPRTGTHEQFF.

This sequence joins TRBV28 and TRBJ1-1; D is possibly TRBD1 (6 bases). V lost 5 bases, J lost 4 bases, and 23 bases lay in between. Germline V gives CDR1 MDHEN, CDR2 SYDVKM. The CDR3 runs 17 residues. In DNA form, the CDR3 reads TGTGCCAGCAGTCCAACAGGGCTTTTATTTTTGGGCACTGAAGCTTTCTTT. This encodes CASSPTGLLFLGTEAFF. Variable domain in full (rest from reference TRBV28 and TRBJ1-1): DVKVTQSSRYLVKRTGEKVFLECVQDMDHENMFWYRQDPGLGLRLIYFSYDVKMKEKGDIPEGYSVSREKKERFSLILESASTNQTSMYLCASSPTGLLFLGTEAFFGQGTRLTVV.

This clonotype was found many times. This CDR3 is CASSIEPSTGGDTQYF. Here the CDR3 DNA reads TGTGCCAGTAGTATAGAGCCTTCGACAGGGGGCGATACGCAGTATTTT. This chain links TRBV19 with TRBJ2-3, with 10 bases lining up with TRBD1. V lost 0 bases, J lost 6 bases, and 6 bases stayed unmatched. The CDR3 has 16 residues. CDR1 LNHDA and CDR2 SQIVND come from the germline V gene (reference sequence).

This clonotype was seen only a few times. The gene calls are TRBV25-1 and TRBJ2-7; 8 positions agree with TRBD2. In germline, CDR1 is MGHDK, CDR2 SYGVNS. This CDR3 is built from 17 residues. After removal of 3 bases from V and 3 bases from J, the junction contained 13 bases not matched to a gene. CDR3 sequence: CASSEDRVGTRNYEQYF. In DNA, the CDR3 is TGTGCCAGCAGTGAGGACAGAGTAGGGACTAGAAACTACGAGCAGTACTTC.

Only one count was recorded for this clonotype. This may be a read error: a much more frequent sequence differs by one nucleotide. The gene calls are TRBV6-5 and TRBJ1-1; no clear D. Trimming cost V 2 bases and J 1 base, with 11 bases left between them. The CDR3 totals 15 residues. Germline loops: CDR1 MNHEY, CDR2 SVGAGI. The CDR3 region is CASSYGLERNTEAFF. The CDR3 DNA sequence: TGTGCCAGCAGTTACGGCCTGGAGCGGAACACTGAAGCTTTCTTT.

This clonotype was seen many times. This chain joins TRBV30 and TRBJ2-7; D is ambiguous. The CDR3 consists of 14 residues. The V gene's germline CDR1 is GTSNPN and CDR2 SVGIG (reference sequence). Trimming pared 1 base from V and 2 bases from J, leaving 12 bases between. The CDR3: CAWSGSRRTYEQYF. The CDR3 DNA reads as TGTGCCTGGAGTGGTAGCAGGCGAACCTACGAGCAGTACTTC.

V gene TRBV6-2 or TRBV6-3 combines with J gene TRBJ2-7; the match to TRBD2 covers 11 bases. CDR1 and CDR2 (germline): MNHEY, SVGEGT. The CDR3 sequence is 18 residues long. Trimming removed 0 bases from V and 3 bases from J; junction bases left unmatched: 10. The CDR3 region is CASSYSSSSGRFGYEQYF. For the CDR3, the DNA is TGTGCCAGCAGTTACTCGTCGTCTAGCGGGAGGTTCGGCTACGAGCAGTACTTC.

This clonotype was seen a few times. The gene calls are TRBV6-5 and TRBJ2-1; D ambiguous. CDR1 is MNHEY, CDR2 SVGAGI, per germline. The CDR3 consists of 14 residues. Trimming left V 4 bases short and J 6 bases short, with 13 bases between. The CDR3 is CASSWSLLGNEQFF. The CDR3 DNA sequence: TGTGCCAGCAGTTGGTCCCTGCTTGGCAATGAGCAGTTCTTC.

At least ten counts were recorded for this clonotype. An end of the junction differs from the germline gene, which may be a read error. The chain has TRBV18 and TRBJ2-7; 9 bases map to TRBD1. This CDR3 region has 14 residues. Germline loops: CDR1 KGHSH, CDR2 LQKENI. In DNA form, the CDR3 reads TGTGCCAGCTCTCCACGGACAGGGGAAAACGAGCAGTACTTC. Translation: CASSPRTGENEQYF. The complete variable domain, with remaining parts taken from reference TRBV18 and TRBJ2-7, reads NAGVMQNPRHLVRRRGQEARLRCSPMKGHSHVYWYRQLPEEGLKFMVYLQKENIIDESGMPKERFSAEFPKEGPSILRIQQVVRGDSAAYFCASSPRTGENEQYFGPGTRLTVT.

Only a few counts were recorded for this clonotype. The V and J genes are TRBV9 and TRBJ2-4; no clear D gene. Germline-derived CDR1 and CDR2 are SGDLS and YYNGEE. V was trimmed by 0 bases and J by 8 bases, leaving 15 bases between them. This CDR3 spans 15 amino acids. The CDR3 DNA reads TGTGCCAGCAGCGTAGGGACCATCCCCATGGACATTCAGTACTTC. This gives the protein CASSVGTIPMDIQYF.

The table lists this clonotype with many counts. The gene calls are TRBV10-3 and TRBJ2-1; 9 nucleotides align to TRBD1. The germline gives CDR1 ENHRY, CDR2 SYGVKD. V lost 6 bases and J lost 7; bases outside the gene matches: 4. The CDR3 is 13 residues long. The CDR3 DNA reads as TGTGCCATCAGGAGACAGGGGGAGAATGAGCAGTTCTTC. As protein: CAIRRQGENEQFF.

Concerning this clonotype itself: The junction differs from germline at one of its ends, possibly a read error. V is TRBV15 and J is TRBJ2-7, with D uncertain. The germline V gene encodes CDR1 LNHNV and CDR2 YYDKDF (reference sequence). The CDR3 sequence is 14 residues long. CDR3 nucleotides: TGTGCCACCAGCAGAGATCGTAAGGGCTACGAGAAGTACTTC. Translating it yields CATSRDRKGYEKYF.

The CDR3 loop is CASSLGFKETQYF. CDR3 DNA sequence: TGTGCCAGCAGCTTAGGGTTCAAAGAGACCCAGTACTTC. The chain combines TRBV7-9 with TRBJ2-5; unclear D gene. This CDR3 comprises 13 residues. Germline loops: CDR1 SEHNR, CDR2 FQNEAQ (reference sequence). Trimming removed 1 base at V and 3 bases at J, with 6 bases between.

This clonotype was seen ten or more times. J is TRBJ1-5 and V is TRBV20-1; D not resolved. Trimming stripped 6 bases from V and 5 bases from J, with 14 bases between. The germline CDR1 and CDR2 sequences are DFQATT and SNEGSKA (reference sequence). This CDR3 has 13 residues. The CDR3, as DNA: TGCAGTGCCAGATCCCCCATCGATCAGCCCCAGCATTTT. Translating gives CSARSPIDQPQHF.

This clonotype turned up a few times. The rearrangement links TRBV7-9 to TRBJ1-4, with a possible D match to TRBD1 (5 bases). This CDR3 is built from 14 residues. V lost 4 bases to trimming and J lost 10 bases, with 16 bases between them. From germline, CDR1 is SEHNR and CDR2 FQNEAQ (reference sequence). The CDR3 DNA is TGTGCCAGCAGCTATGATGGCAGGGAGGTAAAACTGTTTTTT. The encoded protein is CASSYDGREVKLFF.

In this sample, this clonotype turned up a few times. The gene calls are TRBV28 and TRBJ2-3, with 8 positions matching TRBD2. Germline CDR1 MDHEN, CDR2 SYDVKM. V gave up 6 bases and J gave up 1 base; unmatched junction bases: 6. The CDR3 totals 15 residues. The DNA of the CDR3 is TGTGCCAGCAGCACGGGGGGGCTGGGCACAGATACGCAGTATTTT. This translates into CASSTGGLGTDTQYF. Filled out from reference TRBV28 and TRBJ2-3, the complete variable domain reads DVKVTQSSRYLVKRTGEKVFLECVQDMDHENMFWYRQDPGLGLRLIYFSYDVKMKEKGDIPEGYSVSREKKERFSLILESASTNQTSMYLCASSTGGLGTDTQYFGPGTRLTVL.

This clonotype was seen a handful of times. The gene calls are TRBV5-1 and TRBJ2-1; TRBD1 aligns across 10 bases. CDR1 is SGHRS, CDR2 YFSETQ, per germline. V was pared by 4 bases and J by 9 bases, with 4 bases of the junction left unmatched. The CDR3 covers 13 residues. The chain's CDR3 is CASSAGQGSEQFF. CDR3 nucleotides: TGCGCCAGCAGCGCGGGACAGGGGAGTGAGCAGTTCTTC.

This clonotype was recorded at least ten times. The chain employs TRBV4-3 and TRBJ2-1; 7 bases map to TRBD2. CDR3 length equals 14 residues. V lost 3 bases to trimming and J lost 8 bases; unmatched junction nucleotides: 7. Germline V gene data show CDR1 as LGHNA and CDR2 as YSLEER. CDR3 residues: CASSQSTSPHEQFF. For the CDR3, the DNA is TGCGCCAGCAGCCAGTCGACTAGCCCACATGAGCAGTTCTTC.

This clonotype appeared a few times. V and J are TRBV7-8 and TRBJ1-2, with unresolved D. Germline CDR1 SGHVS, CDR2 FQNEAQ. V lost 3 bases to trimming and J lost 1 base, with 18 bases between them. This CDR3 spans 17 amino acids. The CDR3 DNA follows: TGTGCCAGCAGCTTTGGGTACGACCGGGTCTATAACTATGGCTACACCTTC. It translates to CASSFGYDRVYNYGYTF.

The sample holds many counts of this clonotype. This chain uses TRBV12-3 or TRBV12-4 with TRBJ2-2; TRBD2 matches 11 bases. The CDR3 sequence is 16 residues long. Trimming removed 6 bases from V and 4 bases from J; junction bases left unmatched: 7. CDR3 bases: TGTGCCAGCAGAGGGACTAGCGGTATCAGCACCGGGGAGCTGTTTTTT. It specifies CASRGTSGISTGELFF.

This clonotype was recorded at least ten times. This chain uses TRBV10-3 with TRBJ2-2, with D possibly TRBD1 on 6 matching bases. This CDR3 contains 14 residues. V was clipped by 4 bases and J by 4 bases, with 10 bases between them. Germline CDR1 reads ENHRY; CDR2 reads SYGVKD. CDR3 DNA sequence: TGTGCCATCAGTGGGACAGCTCTCACCGGGGAGCTGTTTTTT. Protein sequence: CAISGTALTGELFF.